What follows describes a single T cell receptor (beta chain). The data belong to a study of blood T cell repertoires in COVID-19. Whole-study context: The origin of the acute and convalescent COVID-19 samples was the United States, Italy and Spain. PBMCs, B-cell-depleted T cells, or T cells provided the cDNA or gDNA that made up the material.

CDR3 length: 15 residues. Deletions cut 3 bases from V and 4 bases from J, with 13 bases between. CDR1 and CDR2 from the germline V gene are SGHTA and FQGNSA. Repertoires were generated with immunoSEQ multiplex PCR, while TCRdb's copy carries only in-frame clones and drops some. This table holds 190,000 or so clones, around 87% found once. The V gene is TRBV7-2, the J gene TRBJ1-5; D gene ambiguous. The specimen sequenced was peripheral blood. The TCR originated in a woman aged 18-29 years who had recovered from COVID-19. CDR3 sequence reads: CASSFLPGENQPQHF. The CDR3 DNA follows: TGTGCCAGCAGCTTTTTACCGGGAGAAAATCAGCCCCAGCATTTT.